This T cell receptor beta chain was recovered during a study of T cell repertoires in cytomegalovirus infection. Study details: The public TCR beta signatures pointed to both CMV infection and matching HLA type.

TCRdb processed the reads anew with MiXCR; each CDR3 protein has one entry. This table holds 180,000 or so distinct CDR3 sequences, about a sixth found once. The table lists this clonotype with a few counts. Its antigen is unknown. Study observations and caveats: HLA-C-restricted CMV clonotypes gave the most frequent clonotype in two of eight donors. Accumulated public TCR beta family frequency recognized individuals carrying CMV together with the relevant HLA.

Looked up from germline, CDR1 is MNHEY and CDR2 is SMNVEV (reference sequence). Trimming took off 6 bases at V and 2 bases at J, with 11 bases between the two ends. This CDR3 contains 15 residues. The TCR originated in a human donor in good health (CMV status not recorded). Some clones in this sample may be carry-over from other donors' samples. The source material was CD8+ T cells from PBMCs. This rearrangement joins TRBV27 to TRBJ2-6; TRBD1 is a possible D gene (6 bases). This CDR3 reads CASSGTGTGANVLTF. DNA of the CDR3: TGTGCCAGCAGCGGAACAGGGACTGGGGCCAACGTCCTGACTTTC.